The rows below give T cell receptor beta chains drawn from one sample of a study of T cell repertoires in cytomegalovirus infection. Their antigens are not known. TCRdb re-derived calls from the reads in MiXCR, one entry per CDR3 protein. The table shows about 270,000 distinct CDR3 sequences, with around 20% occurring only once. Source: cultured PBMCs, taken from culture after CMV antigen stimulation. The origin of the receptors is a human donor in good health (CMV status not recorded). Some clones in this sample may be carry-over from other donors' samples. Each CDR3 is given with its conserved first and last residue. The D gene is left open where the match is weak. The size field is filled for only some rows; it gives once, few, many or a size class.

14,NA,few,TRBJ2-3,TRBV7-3,CASSLGYRTDTQYF,TGTGCCAGCAGTTTAGGCTACCGCACAGATACGCAGTATTTT
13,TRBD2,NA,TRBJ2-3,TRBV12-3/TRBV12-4,CASRASGSDTQYF,TGTGCCAGCAGAGCTAGCGGGTCAGATACGCAGTATTTT
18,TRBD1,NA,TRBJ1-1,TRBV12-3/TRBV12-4,CASSSMSLGQGTNTEAFF,TGTGCCAGCAGTTCCATGTCCCTAGGACAGGGGACGAACACTGAAGCTTTCTTT
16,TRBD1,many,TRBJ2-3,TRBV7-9,CASSPGGDSGTDTQYF,TGTGCCAGCAGCCCGGGTGGGGACAGTGGCACAGATACGCAGTATTTT
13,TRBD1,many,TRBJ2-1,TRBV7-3,CASSPDRGNEQFF,TGTGCCAGCAGCCCTGACAGGGGTAATGAGCAGTTCTTC
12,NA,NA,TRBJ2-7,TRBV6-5,CATTSISYEQYF,TGTGCCACCACTAGTATTTCCTACGAGCAGTACTTC
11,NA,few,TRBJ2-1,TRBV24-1,CATSDLREQFF,TGTGCCACCAGTGATTTAAGGGAGCAGTTCTTC
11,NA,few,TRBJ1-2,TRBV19,CASFSDNGYTF,TGTGCCAGTTTCTCGGACAATGGCTACACCTTC
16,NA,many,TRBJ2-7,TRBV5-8,CASSLWGQGGSREQYF,TGTGCCAGCAGCTTATGGGGTCAGGGAGGTTCGCGCGAGCAGTACTTC
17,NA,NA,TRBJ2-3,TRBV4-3,CASSPLGTGTYTDTQYF,TGCGCCAGCAGCCCCTTAGGTACAGGAACGTACACAGATACGCAGTATTTT
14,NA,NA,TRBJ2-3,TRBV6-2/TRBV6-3,CASSELYTEDTQYF,TGTGCCAGCAGTGAACTGTACACCGAAGATACGCAGTATTTT
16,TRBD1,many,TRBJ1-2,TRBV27,CASTRTGPVFNYGYTF,TGTGCCAGCACCAGGACAGGGCCAGTGTTCAACTATGGCTACACCTTC
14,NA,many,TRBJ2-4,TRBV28,CAVSLGVAKNIQYF,TGTGCCGTAAGCTTAGGTGTGGCCAAAAACATTCAGTACTTC
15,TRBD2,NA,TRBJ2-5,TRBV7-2,CASSLLAGDQETQYF,TGTGCCAGCAGCTTACTTGCGGGAGACCAAGAGACCCAGTACTTC
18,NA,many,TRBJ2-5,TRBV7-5,CISVPPKGRPTPQETQYF,NA
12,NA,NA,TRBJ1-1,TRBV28,CASSSPNTGAFF,TGTGCCAGCAGTTCCCCGAACACTGGAGCTTTCTTT
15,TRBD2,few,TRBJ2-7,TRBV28,CASSLGQLAVAGQYF,TGTGCCAGCAGTTTAGGCCAACTAGCGGTCGCCGGGCAGTACTTC
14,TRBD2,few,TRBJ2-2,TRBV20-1,CSARPVAGVGELFF,TGCAGTGCTAGACCCGTTGCGGGGGTCGGGGAGCTGTTTTTT
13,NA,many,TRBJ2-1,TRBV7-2,CASSLERWDEQFF,TGTGCCAGCAGCTTAGAGCGGTGGGATGAGCAGTTCTTC
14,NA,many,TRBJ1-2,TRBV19,CASSRAGKEYGYTF,TGTGCCAGTAGTCGTGCCGGGAAAGAGTATGGCTACACCTTC
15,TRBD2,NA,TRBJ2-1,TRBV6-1,CASSSASSGSIEQFF,TGTGCCAGCAGTAGTGCGTCTAGCGGGAGTATTGAGCAGTTCTTC
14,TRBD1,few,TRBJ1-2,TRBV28,CASSFPQGAYGYTF,TGTGCCAGCAGTTTTCCACAGGGGGCTTATGGCTACACCTTC
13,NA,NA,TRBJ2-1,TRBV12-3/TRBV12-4,CASSLSGTNEQFF,TGTGCCAGCAGTTTATCAGGAACCAATGAGCAGTTCTTC
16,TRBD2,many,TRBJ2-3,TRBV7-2,CASSGRLALSTDTQYF,TGTGCCAGCAGCGGCCGACTAGCGTTGAGCACAGATACGCAGTATTTT
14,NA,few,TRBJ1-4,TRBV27,CASSFGRGGEKLFF,TGTGCCAGCAGTTTCGGCAGGGGAGGAGAAAAACTGTTTTTT
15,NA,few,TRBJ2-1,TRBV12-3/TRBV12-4,CASSPRRMSINEQFF,TGTGCCAGCAGCCCAAGGAGAATGAGTATCAATGAGCAGTTCTTC
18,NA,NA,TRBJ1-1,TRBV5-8,CASSLGVRGRVVNTEAFF,TGTGCCAGCAGCTTAGGGGTGAGGGGCAGGGTCGTGAACACTGAAGCTTTCTTT
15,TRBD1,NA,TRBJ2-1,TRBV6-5,CASRPTGQPYNEQFF,TGTGCCAGCAGGCCGACGGGACAGCCTTACAATGAGCAGTTCTTC
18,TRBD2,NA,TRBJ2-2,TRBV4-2,CASSQPPGLAPLGGELFF,TGTGCCAGCAGCCAACCGCCGGGACTAGCGCCATTAGGGGGGGAGCTGTTTTTT
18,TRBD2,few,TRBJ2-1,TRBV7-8,CASSPYPVTSGIHNEQFF,TGTGCCAGCAGCCCATACCCCGTGACTAGCGGGATCCACAATGAGCAGTTCTTC
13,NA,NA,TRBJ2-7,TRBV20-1,CSARQIGSYEQYF,TGCAGTGCTAGACAAATAGGGTCCTACGAGCAGTACTTC
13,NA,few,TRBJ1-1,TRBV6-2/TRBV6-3,CASSGLVNTEAFF,TGTGCCAGCAGTGGGCTCGTGAACACTGAAGCTTTCTTT
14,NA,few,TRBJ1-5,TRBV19,CASSLIGGVGPQHF,TGTGCCAGTAGTCTAATTGGTGGGGTCGGGCCCCAGCATTTT
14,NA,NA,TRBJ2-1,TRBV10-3,CAISAGLAYNEQFF,TGTGCCATCAGCGCAGGGCTAGCGTACAATGAGCAGTTCTTC
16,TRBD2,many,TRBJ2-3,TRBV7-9,CAPADGDGGATDTQYF,TGTGCCCCAGCAGACGGCGACGGGGGGGCGACTGATACGCAGTATTTT
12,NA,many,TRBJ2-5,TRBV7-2,CASSLGRVTQYF,TGTGCCAGCAGCTTGGGCAGAGTTACCCAGTACTTC
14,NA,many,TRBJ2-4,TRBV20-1,CSARTGLAKNIQYF,TGCAGTGCTAGGACCGGGCTAGCCAAAAACATTCAGTACTTC
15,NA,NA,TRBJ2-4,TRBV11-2,CASSGSGMGENIQYF,TGTGCCAGCAGCGGGAGTGGGATGGGAGAAAACATTCAGTACTTC
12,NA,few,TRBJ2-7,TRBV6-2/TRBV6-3,CASRPSGREQYF,TGTGCCAGCAGACCGTCGGGGCGCGAGCAGTACTTC
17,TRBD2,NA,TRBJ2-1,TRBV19,CASSIRASGETYNEQFF,TGTGCCAGTAGTATTAGGGCTAGCGGAGAGACCTACAATGAGCAGTTCTTC
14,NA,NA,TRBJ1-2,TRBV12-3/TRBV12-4,CASSLGGDGYGYTF,TGTGCCAGCAGTTTAGGCGGGGACGGCTATGGCTACACCTTC
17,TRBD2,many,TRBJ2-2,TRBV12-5,CASGSEVLAGETGELFF,TGTGCTAGTGGTTCCGAAGTCCTAGCGGGAGAGACCGGGGAGCTGTTTTTT